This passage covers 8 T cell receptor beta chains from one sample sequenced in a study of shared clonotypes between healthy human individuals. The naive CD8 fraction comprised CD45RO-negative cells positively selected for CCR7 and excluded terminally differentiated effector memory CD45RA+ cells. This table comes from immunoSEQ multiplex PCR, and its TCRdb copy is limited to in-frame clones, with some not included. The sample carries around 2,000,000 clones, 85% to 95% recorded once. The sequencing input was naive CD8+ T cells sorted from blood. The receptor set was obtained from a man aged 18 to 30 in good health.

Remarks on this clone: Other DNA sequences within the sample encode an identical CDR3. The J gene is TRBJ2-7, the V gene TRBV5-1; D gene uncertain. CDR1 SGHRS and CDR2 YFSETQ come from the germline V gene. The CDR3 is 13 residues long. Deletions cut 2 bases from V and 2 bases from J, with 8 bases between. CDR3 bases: TGCGCCAGCAGCTTCGACGGTGCCTACGAGCAGTACTTC. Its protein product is CASSFDGAYEQYF.

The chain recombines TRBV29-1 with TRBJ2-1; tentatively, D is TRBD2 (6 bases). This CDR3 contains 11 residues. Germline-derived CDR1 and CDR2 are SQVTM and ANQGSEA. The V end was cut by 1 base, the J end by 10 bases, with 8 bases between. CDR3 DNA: TGCAGCGTTGAAGGCCTAGCGGAGCAGTTCTTC. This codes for CSVEGLAEQFF.

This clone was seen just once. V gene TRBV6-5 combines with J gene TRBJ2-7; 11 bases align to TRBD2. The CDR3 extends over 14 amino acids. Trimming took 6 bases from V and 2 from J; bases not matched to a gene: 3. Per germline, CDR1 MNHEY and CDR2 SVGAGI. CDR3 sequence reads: CASSPTSGTYEQYF. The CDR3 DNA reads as TGTGCCAGCAGCCCGACTAGCGGGACCTACGAGCAGTACTTC.

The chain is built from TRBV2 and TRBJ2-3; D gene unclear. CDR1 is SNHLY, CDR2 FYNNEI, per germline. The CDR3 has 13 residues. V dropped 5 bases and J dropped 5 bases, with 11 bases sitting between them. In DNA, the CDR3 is TGTGCCAGCAGTCCCCGACTCGGAGATACGCAGTATTTT. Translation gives CASSPRLGDTQYF.

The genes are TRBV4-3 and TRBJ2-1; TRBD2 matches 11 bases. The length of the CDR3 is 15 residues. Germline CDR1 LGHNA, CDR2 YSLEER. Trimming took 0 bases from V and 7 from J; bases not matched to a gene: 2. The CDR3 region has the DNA TGCGCCAGCAGCCAAGAACTAGCGGGAGTTAATGAGCAGTTCTTC. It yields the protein CASSQELAGVNEQFF.

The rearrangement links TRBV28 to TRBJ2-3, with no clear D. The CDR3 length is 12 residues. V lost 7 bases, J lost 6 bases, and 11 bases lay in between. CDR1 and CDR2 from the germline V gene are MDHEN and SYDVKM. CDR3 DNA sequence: TGTGCCAGCACAGACTGGCGGGATACGCAGTATTTT. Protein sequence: CASTDWRDTQYF.

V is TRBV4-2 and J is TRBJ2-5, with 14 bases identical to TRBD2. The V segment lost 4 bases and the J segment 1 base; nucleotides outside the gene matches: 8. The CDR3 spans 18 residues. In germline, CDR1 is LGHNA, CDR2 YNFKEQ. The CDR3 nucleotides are TGTGCCAGCAGCCCTGGGACTAGCGGGGGTTCCCCCCAAGAGACCCAGTACTTC. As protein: CASSPGTSGGSPQETQYF.

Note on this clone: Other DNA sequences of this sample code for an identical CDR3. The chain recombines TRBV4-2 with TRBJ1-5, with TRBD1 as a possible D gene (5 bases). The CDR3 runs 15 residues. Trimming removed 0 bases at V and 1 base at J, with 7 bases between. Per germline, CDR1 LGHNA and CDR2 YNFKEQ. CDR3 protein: CASSQDWGSNQPQHF. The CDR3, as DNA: TGTGCCAGCAGCCAAGATTGGGGGAGCAATCAGCCCCAGCATTTT.